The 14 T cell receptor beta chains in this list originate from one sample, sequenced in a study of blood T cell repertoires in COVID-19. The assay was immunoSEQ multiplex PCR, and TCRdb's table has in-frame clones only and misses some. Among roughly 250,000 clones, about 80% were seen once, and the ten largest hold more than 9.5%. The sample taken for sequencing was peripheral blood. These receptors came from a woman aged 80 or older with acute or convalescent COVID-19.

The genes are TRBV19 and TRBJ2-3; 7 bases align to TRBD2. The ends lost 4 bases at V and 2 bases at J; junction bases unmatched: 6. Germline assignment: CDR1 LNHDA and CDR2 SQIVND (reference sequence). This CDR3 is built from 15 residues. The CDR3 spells CASSRGGIDTDTQYF. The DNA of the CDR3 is TGTGCCAGTAGTAGGGGGGGGATAGACACAGATACGCAGTATTTT.

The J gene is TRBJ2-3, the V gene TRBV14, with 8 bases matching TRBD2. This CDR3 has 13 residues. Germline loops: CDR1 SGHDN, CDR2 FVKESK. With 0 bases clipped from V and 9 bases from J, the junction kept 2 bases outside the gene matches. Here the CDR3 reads CASSQDRGGTQYF. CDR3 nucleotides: TGTGCCAGCAGCCAAGATCGGGGGGGCACGCAGTATTTT. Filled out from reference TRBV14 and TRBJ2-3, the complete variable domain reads EAGVTQFPSHSVIEKGQTVTLRCDPISGHDNLYWYRRVMGKEIKFLLHFVKESKQDESGMPNNRFLAERTGGTYSTLKVQPAELEDSGVYFCASSQDRGGTQYFGPGTRLTVL.

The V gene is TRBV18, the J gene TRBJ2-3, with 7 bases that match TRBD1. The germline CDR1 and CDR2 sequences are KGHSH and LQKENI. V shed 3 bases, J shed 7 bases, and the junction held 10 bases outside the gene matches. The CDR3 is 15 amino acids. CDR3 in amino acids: CASSPSGQLKNTQYF. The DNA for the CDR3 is TGTGCCAGCTCACCCTCGGGACAGCTAAAGAATACGCAGTATTTT.

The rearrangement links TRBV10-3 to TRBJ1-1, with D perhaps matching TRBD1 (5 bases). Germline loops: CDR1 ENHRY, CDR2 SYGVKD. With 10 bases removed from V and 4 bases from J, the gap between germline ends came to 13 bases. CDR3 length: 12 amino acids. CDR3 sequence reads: CATSTEFTEAFF. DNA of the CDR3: TGTGCCACCTCGACAGAGTTCACTGAAGCTTTCTTT.

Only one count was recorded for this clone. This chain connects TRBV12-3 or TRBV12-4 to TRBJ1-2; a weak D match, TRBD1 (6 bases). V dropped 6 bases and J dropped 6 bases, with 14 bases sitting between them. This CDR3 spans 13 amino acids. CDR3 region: CASRSPGADGYTF. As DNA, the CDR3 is TGTGCCAGCAGAAGTCCAGGGGCGGATGGCTACACCTTC.

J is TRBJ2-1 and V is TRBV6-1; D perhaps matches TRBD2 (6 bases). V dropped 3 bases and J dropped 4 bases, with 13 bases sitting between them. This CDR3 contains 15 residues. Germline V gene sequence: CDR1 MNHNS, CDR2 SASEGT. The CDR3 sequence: CASSEEGRPYNEQFF. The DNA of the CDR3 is TGTGCCAGCAGTGAGGAGGGACGCCCGTACAATGAGCAGTTCTTC.

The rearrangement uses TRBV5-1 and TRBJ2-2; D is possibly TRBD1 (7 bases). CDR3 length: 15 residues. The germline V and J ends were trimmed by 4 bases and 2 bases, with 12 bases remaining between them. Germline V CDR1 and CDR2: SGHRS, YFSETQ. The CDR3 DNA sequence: TGCGCCAGCAGCCTCAGGGGGGCCAACACCGGGGAGCTGTTTTTT. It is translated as CASSLRGANTGELFF.

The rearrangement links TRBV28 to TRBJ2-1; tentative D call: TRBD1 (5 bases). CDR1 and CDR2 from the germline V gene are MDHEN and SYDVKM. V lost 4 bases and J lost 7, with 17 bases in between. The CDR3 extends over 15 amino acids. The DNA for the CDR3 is TGTGCCAGCAGTTCTCCGGCAGGGATGGGGAATGAGCAGTTCTTC. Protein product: CASSSPAGMGNEQFF.

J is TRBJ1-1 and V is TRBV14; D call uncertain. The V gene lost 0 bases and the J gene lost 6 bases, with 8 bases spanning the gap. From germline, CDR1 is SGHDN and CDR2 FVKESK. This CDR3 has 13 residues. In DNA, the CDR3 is TGTGCCAGCAGCCAAGATCTTCGTGCTGAAGCTTTCTTT. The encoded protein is CASSQDLRAEAFF.

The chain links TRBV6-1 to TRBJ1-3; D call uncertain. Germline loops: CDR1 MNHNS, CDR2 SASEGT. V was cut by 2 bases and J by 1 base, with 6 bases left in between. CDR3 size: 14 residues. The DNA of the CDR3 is TGTGCCAGCAGTGAACGGAGGTCTGGAAACACCATATATTTT. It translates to CASSERRSGNTIYF.

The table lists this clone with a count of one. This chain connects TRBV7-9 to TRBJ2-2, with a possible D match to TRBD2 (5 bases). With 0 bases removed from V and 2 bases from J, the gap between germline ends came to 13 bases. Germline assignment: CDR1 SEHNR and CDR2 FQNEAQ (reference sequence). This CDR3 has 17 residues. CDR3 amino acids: CASSLAAGVENTGELFF. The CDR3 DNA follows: TGTGCCAGCAGCTTAGCCGCGGGCGTGGAAAACACCGGGGAGCTGTTTTTT.

The chain's CDR3 is CASSQDTAGGGTQYF. CDR3 coding DNA: TGTGCCAGCAGCCAAGATACAGCGGGGGGCGGGACCCAGTACTTC. This chain links TRBV3-1 (or the pseudogene TRBV3-2) with TRBJ2-5, with 9 bases lining up with TRBD2. The CDR3 length is 15 residues. V shed 0 bases, J shed 7 bases, and the junction held 6 bases outside the gene matches. Germline V gene lookup returns CDR1 LGHDT and CDR2 YNNKEL (reference sequence).

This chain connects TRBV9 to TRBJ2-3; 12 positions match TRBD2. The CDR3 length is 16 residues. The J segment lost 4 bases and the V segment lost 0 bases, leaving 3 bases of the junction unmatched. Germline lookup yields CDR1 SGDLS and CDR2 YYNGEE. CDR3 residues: CASSVGLAGAADTQYF. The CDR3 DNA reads TGTGCCAGCAGCGTAGGACTAGCGGGAGCGGCAGATACGCAGTATTTT.

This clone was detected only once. Here the CDR3 reads CASTGTANTNTEAFF. The CDR3 bases are TGTGCCAGCACGGGGACAGCCAACACCAACACTGAAGCTTTCTTT. The gene calls are TRBV2 and TRBJ1-1; 7 nucleotides line up with TRBD1. CDR3 length equals 15 residues. V gave up 7 bases and J gave up 2 bases; unmatched junction bases: 10. Germline V gene lookup returns CDR1 SNHLY and CDR2 FYNNEI.